A single sample is the source of the 30 T cell receptor beta chains below, sequenced in a study of response to subunit inactivated influenza vaccine. One entry per CDR3 protein results from TCRdb running MiXCR on the RT-PCR reads. The data hold hundreds of thousands of distinct CDR3 sequences, with approximately 17% observed a single time. The material sequenced was PBMCs from blood, taken 4 to 6 days after vaccination. These receptor sequences come from a man aged 45-60 years who received an inactivated influenza vaccine.

This clonotype has at least ten counts. The rearrangement joins TRBV20-1 to TRBJ2-5, with 12 bases identical to TRBD2. The CDR3 covers 15 residues. Germline CDR1 DFQATT, CDR2 SNEGSKA (reference sequence). V was pared by 6 bases and J by 5 bases, with 10 bases of the junction left unmatched. CDR3 in DNA: TGCAGTGCCCAAGGACTAGCGGGGACGCGGGAGACCCAGTACTTC. This encodes CSAQGLAGTRETQYF.

This clonotype occurred many times. This sequence joins TRBV4-3 and TRBJ2-1; 9 bases line up with TRBD2. The germline gives CDR1 LGHNA, CDR2 YSLEER. V lost 1 base, J lost 5 bases, and 3 bases stayed unmatched. The CDR3 runs 15 residues. The CDR3 nucleotides are TGCGCCAGCAGCCAAGGGCTAGCGGGACACAATGAGCAGTTCTTC. Translated, it gives CASSQGLAGHNEQFF.

Only a few counts were recorded for this clonotype. The genes are TRBV7-7 and TRBJ2-3, with D tentatively TRBD2 (6 bases). Germline V lookup: CDR1 SSHAT, CDR2 FNYEAQ (reference sequence). This CDR3 is built from 15 residues. V lost 3 bases, J lost 2 bases, and 12 bases lay in between. CDR3 protein: CASSFGTGYTDTQYF. For the CDR3, the DNA is TGTGCCAGCAGCTTCGGGACTGGGTACACAGATACGCAGTATTTT. The full variable domain, rest sourced from reference TRBV7-7 and TRBJ2-3, is GAGVSQSPRYKVTKRGQDVTLRCDPISSHATLYWYQQALGQGPEFLTYFNYEAQPDKSGLPSDRFSAERPEGSISTLTIQRTEQRDSAMYRCASSFGTGYTDTQYFGPGTRLTVL.

CDR3 nucleotides: TGTGCCAGCAGTTCCCCGGTGGATCCAGACAATGAGCAGTTCTTC. This codes for CASSSPVDPDNEQFF. The rearrangement joins TRBV12-3 or TRBV12-4 to TRBJ2-1; D gene uncertain. Trimming removed 4 bases at V and 5 bases at J, with 15 bases between. The CDR3 consists of 15 residues.

V usage is TRBV6-1 and J usage is TRBJ2-3; D is undetermined. Trimming stripped 7 bases from V and 6 bases from J, with 14 bases between. The CDR3 consists of 13 residues. Germline V lookup: CDR1 MNHNS, CDR2 SASEGT. CDR3 in DNA: TGTGCCAGCACGGCTGGGGATAAGGATACGCAGTATTTT. Protein product: CASTAGDKDTQYF.

This clonotype was seen repeatedly, ten times or more. The genes are TRBV12-3 or TRBV12-4 and TRBJ2-3; D uncertain. CDR3 size: 13 residues. V lost 6 bases to trimming and J lost 2 bases, with 9 bases between them. CDR3 bases: TGTGCCAGCAGCCGGAGAACCACAGATACGCAGTATTTT. It is translated as CASSRRTTDTQYF.

V gene TRBV7-2 combines with J gene TRBJ2-3; TRBD2 aligns across 12 bases. With V trimmed by 7 bases and J by 6 bases, 8 bases remained unmatched. CDR1 and CDR2 from the germline V gene are SGHTA and FQGNSA. The CDR3 contains 15 residues. CDR3: CASTETSGSFDTQYF. DNA of the CDR3: TGTGCCAGCACCGAGACTAGCGGGAGTTTTGATACGCAGTATTTT.

In DNA, the CDR3 is TGTGCCAGCAGTTCTAGACTAGCGGGGGCCGTCTACGAGCAGTACTTC. This encodes CASSSRLAGAVYEQYF. This sequence joins TRBV12-3 or TRBV12-4 and TRBJ2-7, with 12 bases identical to TRBD2. The CDR3 covers 16 residues. V was clipped by 4 bases and J by 3 bases; unmatched bases: 7.

The chain has TRBV20-1 and TRBJ1-5; D gene uncertain. The germline CDR1 and CDR2 sequences are DFQATT and SNEGSKA (reference sequence). V was cut by 0 bases and J by 6 bases, with 9 bases left in between. There are 13 residues in the CDR3. CDR3 nucleotides: TGCAGTGCTAGAGAGGTCCCTGGTCAGCCCCAGCATTTT. It codes for CSAREVPGQPQHF.

The chain carries TRBV12-3 or TRBV12-4 and TRBJ1-1; 7 bases are a match to TRBD1. With V trimmed by 5 bases and J by 10 bases, 4 bases remained unmatched. This CDR3 contains 11 residues. For the CDR3, the DNA is TGTGCCAGCAGTAGACAGGGAGGAGCTTTCTTT. Protein: CASSRQGGAFF.

The chain has TRBV20-1 and TRBJ1-5; perhaps TRBD1 as D (5 bases). V shed 3 bases and J shed 3 bases, with 27 bases lying between them. The CDR3 runs 19 residues. In germline, CDR1 is DFQATT, CDR2 SNEGSKA (reference sequence). The CDR3 nucleotides are TGCAGTGCTAGGACCGGGGCGGGCAGGGCTGGCAATTCCAATCAGCCCCAGCATTTT. Its translation: CSARTGAGRAGNSNQPQHF.

This clonotype occurred a few times. The chain recombines TRBV20-1 with TRBJ2-1; D is possibly TRBD2 (8 bases). CDR3 length: 15 residues. From germline, CDR1 is DFQATT and CDR2 SNEGSKA (reference sequence). Trimming stripped 1 base from V and 2 bases from J, with 12 bases between. The CDR3 region is CSARGGGTAYNEQFF. DNA of the CDR3: TGCAGTGCTAGAGGCGGGGGGACAGCCTACAATGAGCAGTTCTTC.

The gene calls are TRBV5-6 and TRBJ1-2; D is possibly TRBD1 (6 bases). The CDR3 is 18 residues long. V lost 3 bases to trimming and J lost 4 bases, with 25 bases between them. Germline V lookup: CDR1 SGHDT, CDR2 YYEEEE. CDR3 sequence (DNA): TGTGCCAGCAGCTCAGGACAGAGAGAAAGATTTAGGAGCTATGGCTACACCTTC. Translated, it gives CASSSGQRERFRSYGYTF. Combining the CDR3 with reference TRBV5-6 and TRBJ1-2 gives the whole variable domain DAGVTQSPTHLIKTRGQQVTLRCSPKSGHDTVSWYQQALGQGPQFIFQYYEEEERQRGNFPDRFSGHQFPNYSSELNVNALLLGDSALYLCASSSGQRERFRSYGYTFGSGTRLTVV.

This chain uses TRBV28 with TRBJ2-7; possible D gene TRBD1, 6 bases. CDR1 is MDHEN and CDR2 is SYDVKM in the germline V gene. The CDR3 runs 14 residues. The V end lost 7 bases, the J end lost 4 bases, and 17 bases lay between the germline ends. CDR3 DNA sequence: TGTGCCAGCAAGCCCACGGGGCAGGGGTACGAGCAGTACTTC. It codes for CASKPTGQGYEQYF.

V usage is TRBV2 and J usage is TRBJ1-6; D is possibly TRBD1 (6 bases). The V and J ends lost 2 bases and 9 bases respectively, with 17 bases between them. Germline V gives CDR1 SNHLY, CDR2 FYNNEI. This CDR3 is 16 amino acids long. CDR3 residues: CASSEQGRGGGSPLHF. For the CDR3, the DNA is TGTGCCAGCAGTGAACAGGGGCGCGGCGGAGGTTCACCCCTCCACTTT.

This chain uses TRBV9 with TRBJ2-5; 10 nucleotides agree with TRBD2. The CDR3 has 16 amino acids. J lost 2 bases, V lost 0 bases, and 4 bases had no gene match. CDR1 SGDLS and CDR2 YYNGEE come from the germline V gene. The CDR3 DNA follows: TGTGCCAGCAGCGTAGGGGCTAGCGGGAGACAAGAGACCCAGTACTTC. This gives the protein CASSVGASGRQETQYF.

Here the CDR3 DNA reads TGTGCCTGGTTAGCGGGATTCGAGCAGTACTTC. It encodes CAWLAGFEQYF. V usage is TRBV30 and J usage is TRBJ2-7; 8 bases line up with TRBD2. J gave up 6 bases and V 5 bases, and 3 bases lay outside the gene matches. This CDR3 is built from 11 residues. Germline V lookup: CDR1 GTSNPN, CDR2 SVGIG (reference sequence).

The rearrangement uses TRBV14 and TRBJ2-1, with a possible D match to TRBD1 (5 bases). The CDR3 runs 19 residues. Germline assignment: CDR1 SGHDN and CDR2 FVKESK. V lost 0 bases and J 6 bases, leaving 24 bases between the germline ends. The CDR3 coding sequence is TGTGCCAGCAGCCAAGAAGCCCCTTTGCGGCAGGGCTGGCGCAATGAGCAGTTCTTC. Its protein is CASSQEAPLRQGWRNEQFF.

Only a few counts were recorded for this clonotype. The chain is built from TRBV27 and TRBJ2-1; 9 nucleotides agree with TRBD1. The germline V gene has CDR1 MNHEY and CDR2 SMNVEV (reference sequence). This CDR3 is built from 15 residues. V was clipped by 3 bases and J by 5 bases; unmatched bases: 5. The CDR3, as DNA: TGTGCCAGCAGTTTTTCCCGGACAGGGGACAATGAGCAGTTCTTC. It yields the protein CASSFSRTGDNEQFF.

This sequence joins TRBV12-3 or TRBV12-4 and TRBJ2-5; no clear D. The CDR3 is 15 amino acids. The germline V and J ends were trimmed by 0 bases and 3 bases, with 11 bases remaining between them. The CDR3 is CASSLANRPEETQYF. The CDR3 DNA reads TGTGCCAGCAGTTTAGCAAATCGGCCAGAAGAGACCCAGTACTTC.

The rearrangement links TRBV7-2 to TRBJ2-5; D unclear. Germline V lookup: CDR1 SGHTA, CDR2 FQGNSA. Trimming removed 4 bases at V and 1 base at J, with 13 bases between. The CDR3 loop spans 15 amino acids. The CDR3 here is CASSSQRATQETQYF. CDR3 bases: TGTGCCAGCAGCTCCCAACGGGCCACCCAAGAGACCCAGTACTTC.

V and J are TRBV4-2 and TRBJ2-1, with 9 bases aligning to TRBD1. The germline CDR1 and CDR2 sequences are LGHNA and YNFKEQ. The CDR3 length is 20 residues. Unmatched junction bases numbered 19, after V lost 0 bases and J lost 7 bases. CDR3 amino acids: CASSQDWGWTTGGILNEQFF. CDR3 in DNA: TGTGCCAGCAGCCAAGATTGGGGGTGGACGACAGGGGGAATCTTGAATGAGCAGTTCTTC.

The table lists this clonotype with a few counts. The chain is built from TRBV20-1 and TRBJ1-2; D gene uncertain. CDR1 DFQATT and CDR2 SNEGSKA come from the germline V gene (reference sequence). This CDR3 is 8 amino acids long. V lost 3 bases, J lost 8 bases, and 1 base lay in between. This CDR3 is CSARGYTF. In DNA form, the CDR3 reads TGCAGTGCTAGGGGCTACACCTTC.

This clonotype appeared a few times. The V gene is TRBV18, the J gene TRBJ2-7; TRBD2 agrees at 7 bases. Germline lookup yields CDR1 KGHSH and CDR2 LQKENI. This CDR3 comprises 14 residues. V dropped 5 bases and J dropped 5; count of bases not matched to a gene: 9. The DNA of the CDR3 is TGTGCCAGCTCAGGGTTGGGAGGGACCCACGAGCAGTACTTC. Translated, it gives CASSGLGGTHEQYF.

In this sample, this clonotype turned up many times. This rearrangement joins TRBV7-2 to TRBJ2-5; D not resolved. The CDR3 runs 14 residues. The germline V gene has CDR1 SGHTA and CDR2 FQGNSA. Trimming removed 1 base from V and 1 base from J, with 7 bases in between. CDR3 protein: CASSLVILQETQYF. In DNA form, the CDR3 reads TGTGCCAGCAGCTTAGTTATACTCCAAGAGACCCAGTACTTC.

The chain couples TRBV7-2 to TRBJ2-5; D is undetermined. The CDR3 contains 13 residues. The V end lost 5 bases, the J end lost 3 bases, and 10 bases lay between the germline ends. The germline CDR1 and CDR2 sequences are SGHTA and FQGNSA. The CDR3 DNA sequence: TGTGCCAGCAGCCCCTCACGGGAAGAGACCCAGTACTTC. Translated: CASSPSREETQYF. Filled out from reference TRBV7-2 and TRBJ2-5, the complete variable domain reads GAGVSQSPSNKVTEKGKDVELRCDPISGHTALYWYRQSLGQGLEFLIYFQGNSAPDKSGLPSDRFSAERTGGSVSTLTIQRTQQEDSAVYLCASSPSREETQYFGPGTRLLVL.

This clonotype has only a few counts. The CDR3 spells CSASLDRARRGYGYTF. The CDR3 DNA follows: TGCAGTGCTAGCTTGGACAGGGCGCGACGGGGCTATGGCTACACCTTC. This chain links TRBV20-1 with TRBJ1-2, with 8 positions matching TRBD1. CDR3 length: 16 amino acids. Germline loops: CDR1 DFQATT, CDR2 SNEGSKA (reference sequence). V lost 3 bases to trimming and J lost 4 bases; unmatched junction nucleotides: 13.

The gene calls are TRBV6-1 and TRBJ1-2; no reliable D call. The CDR3 contains 13 residues. Germline CDR1 reads MNHNS; CDR2 reads SASEGT. V lost 6 bases and J 4 bases, leaving 12 bases between the germline ends. The CDR3 reads CASRQLAGYGYTF. CDR3 nucleotides: TGTGCCAGCAGACAACTAGCGGGCTATGGCTACACCTTC.

This clonotype was seen more than once but under ten times. V and J are TRBV12-3 or TRBV12-4 and TRBJ1-2, with D unresolved. V was pared by 5 bases and J by 12 bases, with 16 bases between. This CDR3 has 12 residues. CDR3 amino acids: CASSPFGSTNTF. CDR3 nucleotides: TGTGCCAGCAGTCCTTTTGGGAGCACAAACACCTTC.

The chain uses TRBV24-1 and TRBJ2-3; no clear D. The CDR3 loop spans 15 amino acids. Germline V gene sequence: CDR1 KGHDR, CDR2 SFDVKD. The V and J ends lost 3 bases and 1 base respectively, with 10 bases between them. The CDR3 nucleotides are TGTGCCACCAGTGATCACAGTTACCGCACAGATACGCAGTATTTT. Amino acids: CATSDHSYRTDTQYF.